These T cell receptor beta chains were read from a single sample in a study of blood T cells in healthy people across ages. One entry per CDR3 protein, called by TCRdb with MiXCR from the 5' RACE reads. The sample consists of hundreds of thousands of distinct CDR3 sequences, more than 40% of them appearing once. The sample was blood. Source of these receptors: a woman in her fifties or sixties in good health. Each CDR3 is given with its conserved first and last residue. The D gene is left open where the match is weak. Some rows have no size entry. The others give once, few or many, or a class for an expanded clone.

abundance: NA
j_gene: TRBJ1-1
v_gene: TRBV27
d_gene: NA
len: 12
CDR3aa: CASSLYGTEAFF
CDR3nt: TGTGCCAGCAGTTTATACGGCACTGAAGCTTTCTTT

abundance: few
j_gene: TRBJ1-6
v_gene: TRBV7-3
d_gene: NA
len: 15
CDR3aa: CASSFTGMDNSPLHF
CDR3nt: TGTGCCAGCAGCTTTACAGGGATGGATAATTCACCCCTCCACTTT

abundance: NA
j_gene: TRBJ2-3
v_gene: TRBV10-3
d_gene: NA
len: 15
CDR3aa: CAITPSVKSTDTQYF
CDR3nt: TGTGCCATCACCCCTAGCGTAAAAAGCACAGATACGCAGTATTTT

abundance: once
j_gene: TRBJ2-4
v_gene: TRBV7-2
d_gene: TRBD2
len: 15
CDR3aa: CASSLGGAGGYEQYF
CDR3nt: TGTGCCAGCAGCTTAGGTGGAGCGGGAGGGTATGAGCAGTACTTC

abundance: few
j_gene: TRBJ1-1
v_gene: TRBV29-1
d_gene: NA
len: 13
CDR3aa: CSARAGTNTEAFF
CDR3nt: TGCAGCGCTAGGGCAGGGACGAACACTGAAGCTTTCTTT

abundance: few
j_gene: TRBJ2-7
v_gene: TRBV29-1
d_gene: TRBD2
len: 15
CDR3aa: CSVVSSGKSSYEQYF
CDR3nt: TGCAGCGTTGTCTCTAGCGGGAAGAGCTCCTACGAGCAGTACTTC

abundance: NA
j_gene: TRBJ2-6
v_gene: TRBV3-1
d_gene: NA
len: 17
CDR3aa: CASSRRRRTPGANVLTF
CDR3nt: TGTGCCAGCAGCCGCAGAAGACGGACACCTGGGGCCAACGTCCTGACTTTC

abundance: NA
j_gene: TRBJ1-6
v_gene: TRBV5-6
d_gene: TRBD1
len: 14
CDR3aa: CASSRGGHNSPLHF
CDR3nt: TGTGCCAGCAGCCGAGGGGGCCACAATTCACCCCTCCACTTT

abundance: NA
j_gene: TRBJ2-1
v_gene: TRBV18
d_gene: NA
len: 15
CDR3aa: CASSPMVGSYNEQFF
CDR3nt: TGTGCCAGCTCACCGATGGTAGGGTCCTACAATGAGCAGTTCTTC

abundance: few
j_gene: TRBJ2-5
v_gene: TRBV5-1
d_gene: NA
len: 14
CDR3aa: CASSLEGRVDEQYF
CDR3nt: TGCGCCAGCAGCTTGGAGGGCAGGGTGGATGAGCAGTACTTC

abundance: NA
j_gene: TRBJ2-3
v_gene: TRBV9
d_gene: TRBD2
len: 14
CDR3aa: CASSVSGNTDTQYF
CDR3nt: TGTGCCAGCAGCGTAAGCGGGAACACAGATACGCAGTATTTT

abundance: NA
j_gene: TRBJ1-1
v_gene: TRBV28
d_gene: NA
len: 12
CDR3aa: CASSLGNPEAFF
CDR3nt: TGTGCCAGCAGTCTGGGTAACCCTGAAGCTTTCTTT

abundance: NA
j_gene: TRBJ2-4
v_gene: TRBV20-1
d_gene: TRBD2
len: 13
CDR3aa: CSTLSGRGNIQYF
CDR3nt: TGCAGTACCCTAAGCGGGAGAGGGAACATTCAGTACTTC

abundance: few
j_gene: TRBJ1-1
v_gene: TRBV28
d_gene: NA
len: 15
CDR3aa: CASYGVWGANTEAFF
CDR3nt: TGTGCCAGCTATGGAGTCTGGGGGGCGAACACTGAAGCTTTCTTT

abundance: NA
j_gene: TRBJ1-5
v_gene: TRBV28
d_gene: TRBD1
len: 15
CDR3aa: CASKPGQNTNQPQHF
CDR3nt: TGTGCCAGCAAACCGGGACAGAACACCAATCAGCCCCAGCATTTT

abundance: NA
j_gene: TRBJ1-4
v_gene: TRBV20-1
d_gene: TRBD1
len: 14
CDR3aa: CSANYRDSNEKLFF
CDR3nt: TGCAGTGCTAACTACCGGGACAGTAATGAAAAACTGTTTTTT

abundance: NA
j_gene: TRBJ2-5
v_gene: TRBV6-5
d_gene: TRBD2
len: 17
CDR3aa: CASSYSRGRAPYNEQYF
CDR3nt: TGTGCCAGCAGTTACTCTCGGGGGAGGGCCCCCTACAATGAGCAGTACTTC

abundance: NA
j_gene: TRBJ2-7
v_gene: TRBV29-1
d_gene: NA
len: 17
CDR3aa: CSVEDRRGRSSYNEQYF
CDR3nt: TGCAGCGTTGAAGATCGTCGCGGGCGAAGCTCCTACAATGAGCAGTACTTC

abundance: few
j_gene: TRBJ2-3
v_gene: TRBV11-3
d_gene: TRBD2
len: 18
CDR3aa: CASSSGLAGEYGRDTQYF
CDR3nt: TGTGCCAGCAGCTCTGGACTAGCGGGAGAGTACGGTCGAGATACGCAGTATTTT

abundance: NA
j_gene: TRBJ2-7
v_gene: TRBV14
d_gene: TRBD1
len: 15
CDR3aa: CASSRNTGVLHEQYF
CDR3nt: TGTGCCAGCAGCCGGAACACAGGGGTTCTCCACGAGCAGTACTTC

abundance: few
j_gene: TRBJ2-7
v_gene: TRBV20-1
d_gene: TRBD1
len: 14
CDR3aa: CSARAYDRVGEQYF
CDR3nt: TGCAGTGCTAGAGCTTACGACAGGGTTGGCGAGCAGTACTTC

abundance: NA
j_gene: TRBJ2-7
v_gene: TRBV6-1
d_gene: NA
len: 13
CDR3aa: CASSRLNSYEQYF
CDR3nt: TGTGCCAGCAGTCGACTGAACTCCTACGAGCAGTACTTC

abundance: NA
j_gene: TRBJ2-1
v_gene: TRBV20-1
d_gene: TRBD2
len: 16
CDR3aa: CSARTSGRGTYNEQFF
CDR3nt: TGCAGTGCCCGGACTAGCGGGAGGGGGACTTACAATGAGCAGTTCTTC

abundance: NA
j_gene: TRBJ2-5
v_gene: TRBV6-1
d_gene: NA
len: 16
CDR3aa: CASSEKLASVQETQYF
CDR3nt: TGTGCCAGCAGTGAAAAATTGGCGAGTGTGCAGGAGACCCAGTACTTC

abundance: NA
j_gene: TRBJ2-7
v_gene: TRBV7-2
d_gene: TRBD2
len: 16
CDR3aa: CASKAYPSGRFYEQYF
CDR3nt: TGTGCCAGCAAAGCTTATCCTAGCGGGAGGTTCTACGAGCAGTACTTC

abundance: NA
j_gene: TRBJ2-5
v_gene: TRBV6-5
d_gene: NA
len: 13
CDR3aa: CASSTLRGSEQYF
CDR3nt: TGTGCCAGCAGTACACTGAGGGGAAGTGAGCAGTACTTC

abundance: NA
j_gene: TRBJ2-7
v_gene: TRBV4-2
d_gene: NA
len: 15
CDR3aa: CASSQDLGLSYEQYF
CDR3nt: TGTGCCAGCAGCCAAGATCTAGGGCTTTCCTACGAGCAGTACTTC

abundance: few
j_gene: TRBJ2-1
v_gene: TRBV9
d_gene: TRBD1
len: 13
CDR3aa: CASSSWDRGAPFF
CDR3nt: TGTGCCAGCAGCTCATGGGACAGGGGTGCACCGTTCTTC

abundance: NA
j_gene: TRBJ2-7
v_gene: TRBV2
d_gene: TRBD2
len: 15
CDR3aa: CARQTGTSVYNEQYF
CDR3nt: TGTGCCAGACAAACCGGGACTAGCGTGTACAATGAGCAGTACTTC

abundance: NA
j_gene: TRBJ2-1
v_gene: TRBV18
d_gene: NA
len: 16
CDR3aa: CASSPWAASEYNEQFF
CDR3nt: TGTGCCAGCTCACCGTGGGCTGCCTCCGAATACAATGAGCAGTTCTTC

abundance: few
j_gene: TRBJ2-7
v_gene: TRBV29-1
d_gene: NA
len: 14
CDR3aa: CSVEGTAPRYEQYF
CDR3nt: TGCAGCGTTGAAGGGACAGCTCCCAGATACGAGCAGTACTTC